The 26 T cell receptor beta chains listed next were all sequenced from one sample in a study of shared clonotypes between healthy human individuals. Assay used: immunoSEQ multiplex PCR; TCRdb lists only in-frame clones, some missing. Among roughly 2.2 million clones, just over 90% were seen once, and the ten largest hold about 0.39%. Source material: naive CD4+ T cells from PBMCs. Subset specified: CD45RA+ positively selected. Receptors originate from a man aged 18 to 29 in good health. Some clones in this sample may be carry-over from other donors' samples.

This chain links TRBV27 with TRBJ2-3, with 11 bases matching TRBD2. CDR1 is MNHEY, CDR2 SMNVEV, per germline (reference sequence). Trimming removed 6 bases from V and 4 bases from J; junction bases left unmatched: 9. CDR3 size: 16 residues. The CDR3 nucleotides read TGTGCCAGCAGCCCACTAGCGGGGGCAATTCCAGATACGCAGTATTTT. It translates to CASSPLAGAIPDTQYF.

On this clone: At one of its ends the junction is not consistent with the germline gene, which may arise from a read error. The CDR3 loop is CAGSLMEGVGSYNEQFF. The CDR3 coding sequence is TGTGCCGGCAGTTTGATGGAGGGCGTAGGCTCCTACAATGAGCAGTTCTTC. The chain has TRBV28 and TRBJ2-1; D may be TRBD2 (6 bases). This CDR3 is 17 amino acids long. Germline V CDR1 and CDR2: MDHEN, SYDVKM. Looking up the rest from reference TRBV28 and TRBJ2-1 gives the full variable domain: DVKVTQSSRYLVKRTGEKVFLECVQDMDHENMFWYRQDPGLGLRLIYFSYDVKMKEKGDIPEGYSVSREKKERFSLILESASTNQTSMYLCAGSLMEGVGSYNEQFFGPGTRLTVL.

The gene calls are TRBV2 and TRBJ2-2; a possible D gene is TRBD1 (7 bases). The CDR3 consists of 15 residues. CDR1 is SNHLY, CDR2 FYNNEI, per germline. Trimming took off 3 bases at V and 6 bases at J, with 14 bases between the two ends. CDR3 sequence reads: CASSDRGAGAGELFF. CDR3 sequence (DNA): TGTGCCAGCAGTGACAGGGGGGCTGGCGCCGGGGAGCTGTTTTTT.

As DNA, the CDR3 is TGTGCCAGCAGTCTACCCCTCTGGGGGATCTACGAGCAGTACTTC. Protein: CASSLPLWGIYEQYF. The chain uses TRBV2 and TRBJ2-7, with D perhaps assigned TRBD1 or TRBD2 (5 bases each). The length of the CDR3 is 15 residues. Trimming pared 5 bases from V and 3 bases from J, leaving 17 bases between. Germline V gene sequence: CDR1 SNHLY, CDR2 FYNNEI.

This clone was detected only once. This rearrangement joins TRBV30 to TRBJ2-1, with 11 bases aligning to TRBD2. The trim removed 4 bases at V and 6 bases at J, leaving 11 bases unmatched. CDR1 is GTSNPN, CDR2 SVGIG, per germline (reference sequence). CDR3 length: 16 amino acids. Here the CDR3 reads CAWNPLAGVSRNEQFF. CDR3 bases: TGTGCCTGGAACCCACTAGCGGGAGTCTCTCGCAATGAGCAGTTCTTC.

This clone was seen a few times. Within the sample, other DNA sequences also encode this same CDR3. The chain carries TRBV9 and TRBJ1-3; 7 bases fit TRBD1. The CDR3 is 14 amino acids. Germline CDR1 reads SGDLS; CDR2 reads YYNGEE. Unmatched junction bases numbered 1, after V lost 4 bases and J lost 0 bases. The chain's CDR3 is CASSRTGSGNTIYF. CDR3 DNA sequence: TGTGCCAGCAGCCGGACAGGCTCTGGAAACACCATATATTTT.

Worth noting for this clone: The sample holds other DNA sequences that translate to the same CDR3. The chain employs TRBV28 and TRBJ1-5; no clear D. CDR1 is MDHEN and CDR2 is SYDVKM in the germline V gene. V lost 2 bases and J lost 4, with 6 bases in between. This CDR3 contains 13 residues. As DNA, the CDR3 is TGTGCCAGCAGTTTAGGAGCAAATCAGCCCCAGCATTTT. The encoded protein is CASSLGANQPQHF.

The chain combines TRBV11-2 with TRBJ2-3; the D gene is possibly TRBD1 (5 bases). This CDR3 spans 13 amino acids. Germline V gene sequence: CDR1 SGHAT, CDR2 FQNNGV. V lost 5 bases and J 4 bases, leaving 10 bases between the germline ends. The CDR3 bases are TGTGCCAGCAGCGGAGCAGGGCCAGATACGCAGTATTTT. This sequence encodes CASSGAGPDTQYF.

The J gene is TRBJ1-6, the V gene TRBV7-3; a weak D match, TRBD1 (5 bases). The length of the CDR3 is 12 residues. The germline gives CDR1 SGHTA, CDR2 FQGTGA. V gave up 2 bases and J gave up 13 bases, with 9 bases separating them. CDR3 in amino acids: CASSLGGEPLHF. The CDR3 DNA sequence: TGTGCCAGCAGCTTAGGAGGGGAGCCCCTCCACTTT. The complete variable domain, with remaining parts taken from reference TRBV7-3 and TRBJ1-6, reads GAGVSQTPSNKVTEKGKYVELRCDPISGHTALYWYRQSLGQGPEFLIYFQGTGAADDSGLPNDRFFAVRPEGSVSTLKIQRTERGDSAVYLCASSLGGEPLHFGNGTRLTVT.

The J gene is TRBJ1-5, the V gene TRBV7-2, with TRBD1 identical over 9 bases. CDR3 length: 15 amino acids. Trimming cost V 3 bases and J 6 bases; bases outside gene matches: 6. Germline CDR1 is SGHTA and CDR2 is FQGNSA. The CDR3 nucleotides are TGTGCCAGCAGCTTTCGACAGGGGGTACGTCAGCCCCAGCATTTT. Translating gives CASSFRQGVRQPQHF.

The chain links TRBV7-6 to TRBJ2-7, with a weak D call TRBD2 (6 bases). The CDR3 is made up of 13 amino acids. The ends were cut back, 7 bases at V and 4 bases at J, with 14 bases in the middle. Germline values: CDR1 SGHVS, CDR2 FNYEAQ. DNA for the CDR3: TGTGCCAGCATTGGGTACGGGGGATACGAGCAGTACTTC. Translated: CASIGYGGYEQYF.

The rearrangement uses TRBV5-6 and TRBJ2-3; 10 nucleotides align to TRBD2. The CDR3 length is 16 residues. Germline V gene lookup returns CDR1 SGHDT and CDR2 YYEEEE. After removal of 0 bases from V and 11 bases from J, the junction contained 12 bases not matched to a gene. CDR3: CASSLVGASGSERQYF. For the CDR3, the DNA is TGTGCCAGCAGCTTGGTGGGGGCTAGCGGGAGTGAGAGGCAGTATTTT.

This rearrangement joins TRBV9 to TRBJ2-3; 9 nucleotides line up with TRBD2. This CDR3 is built from 18 residues. In germline, CDR1 is SGDLS, CDR2 YYNGEE. The V gene end was trimmed by 0 bases and the J gene end by 2 bases; junction bases not matched to a gene: 10. In nucleotides, the CDR3 is TGTGCCAGCAGCGTAGGTCGTCGGCTAGCGGGGAACACAGATACGCAGTATTTT. This sequence encodes CASSVGRRLAGNTDTQYF.

This sequence joins TRBV5-1 and TRBJ1-1, with TRBD1 matching 9 bases. The germline gives CDR1 SGHRS, CDR2 YFSETQ. V lost 2 bases and J lost 4; bases outside the gene matches: 6. This CDR3 is built from 15 residues. CDR3 region: CASSLRQGGFTEAFF. Here the CDR3 DNA reads TGCGCCAGCAGCTTAAGACAGGGGGGGTTCACTGAAGCTTTCTTT.

This chain uses TRBV6-5 with TRBJ1-1; D is possibly TRBD1 (6 bases). Germline CDR1 and CDR2: MNHEY and SVGAGI. The CDR3 loop spans 13 amino acids. The V and J ends lost 6 bases and 4 bases respectively, with 12 bases between them. This chain's CDR3 is CASSDRWGTEAFF. CDR3 DNA: TGTGCCAGCAGCGACAGGTGGGGCACTGAAGCTTTCTTT.

V gene TRBV25-1 combines with J gene TRBJ2-2; TRBD2 matches 13 bases. J gave up 7 bases and V 2 bases, and 4 bases lay outside the gene matches. Germline lookup yields CDR1 MGHDK and CDR2 SYGVNS. The CDR3 runs 16 residues. The CDR3 bases are TGTGCCAGCAGTGAACCTGGGACTAGCGGGAACGGGGAGCTGTTTTTT. Translated, it gives CASSEPGTSGNGELFF.

J is TRBJ1-2 and V is TRBV29-1; perhaps TRBD1 as D (5 bases). There are 11 residues in the CDR3. Trimming pared 3 bases from V and 8 bases from J, leaving 10 bases between. In germline, CDR1 is SQVTM, CDR2 ANQGSEA. The chain's CDR3 is CSVEQGKGYTF. CDR3 DNA: TGCAGCGTTGAGCAGGGAAAGGGCTACACCTTC.

The chain uses TRBV30 and TRBJ2-1, with TRBD2 as a possible D gene (5 bases). This CDR3 region has 16 residues. Looked up from germline, CDR1 is GTSNPN and CDR2 is SVGIG (reference sequence). V was pared by 0 bases and J by 1 base, with 13 bases between. CDR3 in amino acids: CAWSVLGGPSYNEQFF. The CDR3 DNA is TGTGCCTGGAGTGTACTAGGAGGACCATCCTACAATGAGCAGTTCTTC.

This chain uses TRBV19 with TRBJ1-5; 8 bases align to TRBD1. Germline trimming cut 5 bases from V and 4 bases from J; bases unmatched to any gene: 7. Germline CDR1 reads LNHDA; CDR2 reads SQIVND (reference sequence). There are 15 residues in the CDR3. The DNA for the CDR3 is TGTGCCAGTAGTTTTAATCAGGGGGCAAATCAGCCCCAGCATTTT. This translates into CASSFNQGANQPQHF.

V and J are TRBV19 and TRBJ1-5; D uncertain. This CDR3 has 14 amino acids. V gave up 10 bases and J gave up 2 bases, with 15 bases separating them. Germline values: CDR1 LNHDA, CDR2 SQIVND (reference sequence). CDR3 nucleotides: TGTGCCACTTCGAGGACCGCGGGCAATCAGCCCCAGCATTTT. It yields the protein CATSRTAGNQPQHF.

V and J are TRBV7-2 and TRBJ2-7, with 10 nucleotides matching TRBD2. V shed 1 base and J 4 bases; nucleotides not matched to a gene: 4. Germline lookup yields CDR1 SGHTA and CDR2 FQGNSA. The CDR3 is 15 residues long. In DNA form, the CDR3 reads TGTGCCAGCAGCTTAGTGGCTAGCGGGAGATACGAGCAGTACTTC. Translated, it gives CASSLVASGRYEQYF.

CDR3 loop: CASSLRTSRSYNEQFF. The DNA of the CDR3 is TGCGCCAGCAGCTTAAGGACTAGCAGATCCTACAATGAGCAGTTCTTC. This chain uses TRBV5-1 with TRBJ2-1, with TRBD2 matching 8 bases. The CDR3 sequence is 16 residues long. Germline lookup yields CDR1 SGHRS and CDR2 YFSETQ. The J segment lost 1 base and the V segment lost 2 bases, leaving 5 bases of the junction unmatched.

On this clone: The sample holds other DNA sequences that translate to the same CDR3. The chain links TRBV5-1 to TRBJ2-1; 11 bases are a match to TRBD2. V lost 1 base, J lost 0 bases, and 0 bases stayed unmatched. This CDR3 is 16 amino acids long. In germline, CDR1 is SGHRS, CDR2 YFSETQ. CDR3 nucleotides: TGCGCCAGCAGCTTGACTAGCGGGAGCTCCTACAATGAGCAGTTCTTC. It specifies CASSLTSGSSYNEQFF.

The rearrangement uses TRBV7-6 and TRBJ2-1, with D tentatively TRBD2 (5 bases). Trimming pared 5 bases from V and 5 bases from J, leaving 19 bases between. Germline V CDR1 and CDR2: SGHVS, FNYEAQ. CDR3 size: 16 residues. The CDR3 sequence: CASSPSLKAGDNEQFF. CDR3 sequence (DNA): TGTGCCAGCAGCCCTAGCCTCAAGGCTGGGGACAATGAGCAGTTCTTC.

The chain links TRBV14 to TRBJ2-2, with a tentative D call TRBD1 (6 bases). The ends were cut back, 0 bases at V and 7 bases at J, with 15 bases in the middle. Germline V gives CDR1 SGHDN, CDR2 FVKESK. CDR3 length: 16 residues. In DNA form, the CDR3 reads TGTGCCAGCAGCCAAGATCGCCAGGGGTGGAACGGGGAGCTGTTTTTT. It specifies CASSQDRQGWNGELFF.

The chain is built from TRBV28 and TRBJ1-2; maybe TRBD1 (6 bases). Germline V gene data show CDR1 as MDHEN and CDR2 as SYDVKM. CDR3 length equals 13 residues. V lost 6 bases to trimming and J lost 6 bases, with 14 bases between them. The CDR3 DNA reads as TGTGCCAGCAGGCCTACAGGGCTACATGGCTACACCTTC. Encoded protein: CASRPTGLHGYTF.